The 14 T cell receptor beta chains given below trace back to one sample, sequenced in a study of blood T cell repertoires in COVID-19. Clones were read by immunoSEQ multiplex PCR, and TCRdb kept only the in-frame ones, dropping some. The sample has a few hundred thousand clones; 87% are singletons. The sample consisted of PBMCs or T cells enriched from blood (not recorded which). These receptors were collected from a woman aged 25 to 39 who had recovered from COVID-19.

This clone was counted once. V gene TRBV13 combines with J gene TRBJ2-3, with D perhaps matching TRBD1 (5 bases). Germline lookup yields CDR1 PRHDT and CDR2 FYEKMQ (reference sequence). Deletions cut 3 bases from V and 1 base from J, with 8 bases between. The CDR3 sequence is 14 residues long. In nucleotides, the CDR3 is TGTGCCAGCAGCTTTGGCAGGGGCACAGATACGCAGTATTTT. Amino acids: CASSFGRGTDTQYF.

The CDR3 DNA follows: TGTGCCACCTGCGAGGGGAGGCCTGGAAACACCATATATTTT. Translated: CATCEGRPGNTIYF. V is TRBV28 and J is TRBJ1-3; the D gene is possibly TRBD1 (5 bases). The CDR3 runs to 14 residues. Trimming took 10 bases from V and 2 from J, leaving 15 bases between them. Per germline, CDR1 MDHEN and CDR2 SYDVKM.

This clone was seen just once. The chain couples TRBV25-1 to TRBJ1-2; the match to TRBD1 covers 8 bases. Unmatched junction bases numbered 6, after V lost 5 bases and J lost 7 bases. CDR1 MGHDK and CDR2 SYGVNS come from the germline V gene. The CDR3 contains 13 residues. CDR3: CASSPQGASGYTF. CDR3 nucleotide sequence: TGTGCCAGCAGTCCTCAGGGGGCAAGTGGCTACACCTTC.

J is TRBJ2-7 and V is TRBV27, with 10 positions matching TRBD1. The CDR3 has 16 residues. Per the germline V gene, CDR1 is MNHEY and CDR2 is SMNVEV (reference sequence). The trim removed 6 bases at V and 6 bases at J, leaving 14 bases unmatched. CDR3 DNA: TGTGCCAGCAGGCTCCGGGACAGGGGCCTCCTCGGCGAGCAGTACTTC. This encodes CASRLRDRGLLGEQYF.

The J gene is TRBJ1-2, the V gene TRBV2, with a weak D call TRBD1 (6 bases). Trimming took 10 bases from V and 2 from J, leaving 20 bases between them. The CDR3 extends over 15 amino acids. CDR1 is SNHLY and CDR2 is FYNNEI in the germline V gene. CDR3 amino acids: CATRLNQGINYGYTF. In DNA, the CDR3 is TGTGCCACACGACTAAATCAGGGGATCAACTATGGCTACACCTTC.

J is TRBJ2-5 and V is TRBV28; 7 positions match TRBD2. The CDR3 consists of 14 residues. The germline V gene has CDR1 MDHEN and CDR2 SYDVKM. The junction had 9 bases not matched to a gene; V was cut back by 7 bases and J by 4 bases. The CDR3 protein is CASNGGGFGETQYF. CDR3 DNA sequence: TGTGCCAGCAACGGCGGGGGATTCGGAGAGACCCAGTACTTC.

This clone was found once. This sequence joins TRBV24-1 and TRBJ1-1; no clear D. Trimming pared 3 bases from V and 2 bases from J, leaving 6 bases between. Germline V gene sequence: CDR1 KGHDR, CDR2 SFDVKD. There are 13 residues in the CDR3. CDR3 residues: CATSDPVNTEAFF. CDR3 bases: TGTGCCACCAGTGATCCGGTTAACACTGAAGCTTTCTTT.

Details on this clone: Relative to the germline gene, one junction end is altered; a read error may explain this. The chain uses TRBV2 and TRBJ2-7, with 8 bases that match TRBD1. Germline CDR1 and CDR2: SNHLY and FYNNEI. This CDR3 has 14 amino acids. CDR3 in DNA: TGTGCCAGCAGCGAAGACAGGGGATCCTACGAGCAGTACTTC. It yields the protein CASSEDRGSYEQYF.

This rearrangement joins TRBV10-2 to TRBJ2-1; 13 positions agree with TRBD2. V gave up 8 bases and J gave up 8 bases; unmatched junction bases: 6. CDR3 length: 14 residues. Germline V lookup: CDR1 WSHSY, CDR2 SAAADI. Written as DNA, the CDR3 is TGCGCCAGCTTCACTAGCGGGGGGGCATATGAGCAGTTCTTC. Translation gives CASFTSGGAYEQFF.

The chain joins TRBV3-1 (or the pseudogene TRBV3-2) to TRBJ1-4; maybe TRBD1 (5 bases). Trimming took 1 base from V and 16 from J, leaving 13 bases between them. Per germline, CDR1 LGHDT and CDR2 YNNKEL (reference sequence). The CDR3 runs to 12 residues. The CDR3 nucleotides are TGTGCCAGCAGCCAAGCCCGTGGACATCCGTTTTTT. It specifies CASSQARGHPFF.

This clone was observed a handful of times. The chain has TRBV27 and TRBJ2-1; D might be TRBD2 (5 bases). The germline V gene encodes CDR1 MNHEY and CDR2 SMNVEV (reference sequence). The V gene lost 6 bases and the J gene lost 5 bases, with 17 bases spanning the gap. The CDR3 is 15 residues long. CDR3 loop: CASSPFSGKNNEQFF. As DNA, the CDR3 is TGTGCCAGCAGCCCCTTCAGCGGCAAAAACAATGAGCAGTTCTTC.

The chain couples TRBV5-4 to TRBJ2-1, with TRBD2 matching over 8 bases. Germline V gives CDR1 SGHNT, CDR2 YYREEE (reference sequence). This CDR3 spans 17 amino acids. The ends lost 4 bases at V and 2 bases at J; junction bases unmatched: 11. Here the CDR3 DNA reads TGTGCCAGCAGCAACGGGGGTAGCGGGGCCCCCTACAATGAGCAGTTCTTC. Amino acids: CASSNGGSGAPYNEQFF. The whole variable domain, filled in from reference TRBV5-4 and TRBJ2-1, reads ETGVTQSPTHLIKTRGQQVTLRCSSQSGHNTVSWYQQALGQGPQFIFQYYREEENGRGNFPPRFSGLQFPNYSSELNVNALELDDSALYLCASSNGGSGAPYNEQFFGPGTRLTVL.

V and J are TRBV5-6 and TRBJ2-7; a possible D gene is TRBD2 (5 bases). The length of the CDR3 is 13 residues. Deletions cut 4 bases from V and 5 bases from J, with 13 bases between. Germline assignment: CDR1 SGHDT and CDR2 YYEEEE. The CDR3 DNA follows: TGTGCCAGCAGCAAGCGGTTGATCCACGAGCAGTACTTC. Translated, it gives CASSKRLIHEQYF.

The chain joins TRBV7-9 to TRBJ2-3; TRBD2 matches 9 bases. This CDR3 has 15 residues. V dropped 2 bases and J dropped 4; count of bases not matched to a gene: 4. CDR1 is SEHNR and CDR2 is FQNEAQ in the germline V gene (reference sequence). The chain's CDR3 is CASSLSAGGADTQYF. The CDR3 DNA reads TGTGCCAGCAGCTTAAGCGCGGGGGGGGCAGATACGCAGTATTTT.